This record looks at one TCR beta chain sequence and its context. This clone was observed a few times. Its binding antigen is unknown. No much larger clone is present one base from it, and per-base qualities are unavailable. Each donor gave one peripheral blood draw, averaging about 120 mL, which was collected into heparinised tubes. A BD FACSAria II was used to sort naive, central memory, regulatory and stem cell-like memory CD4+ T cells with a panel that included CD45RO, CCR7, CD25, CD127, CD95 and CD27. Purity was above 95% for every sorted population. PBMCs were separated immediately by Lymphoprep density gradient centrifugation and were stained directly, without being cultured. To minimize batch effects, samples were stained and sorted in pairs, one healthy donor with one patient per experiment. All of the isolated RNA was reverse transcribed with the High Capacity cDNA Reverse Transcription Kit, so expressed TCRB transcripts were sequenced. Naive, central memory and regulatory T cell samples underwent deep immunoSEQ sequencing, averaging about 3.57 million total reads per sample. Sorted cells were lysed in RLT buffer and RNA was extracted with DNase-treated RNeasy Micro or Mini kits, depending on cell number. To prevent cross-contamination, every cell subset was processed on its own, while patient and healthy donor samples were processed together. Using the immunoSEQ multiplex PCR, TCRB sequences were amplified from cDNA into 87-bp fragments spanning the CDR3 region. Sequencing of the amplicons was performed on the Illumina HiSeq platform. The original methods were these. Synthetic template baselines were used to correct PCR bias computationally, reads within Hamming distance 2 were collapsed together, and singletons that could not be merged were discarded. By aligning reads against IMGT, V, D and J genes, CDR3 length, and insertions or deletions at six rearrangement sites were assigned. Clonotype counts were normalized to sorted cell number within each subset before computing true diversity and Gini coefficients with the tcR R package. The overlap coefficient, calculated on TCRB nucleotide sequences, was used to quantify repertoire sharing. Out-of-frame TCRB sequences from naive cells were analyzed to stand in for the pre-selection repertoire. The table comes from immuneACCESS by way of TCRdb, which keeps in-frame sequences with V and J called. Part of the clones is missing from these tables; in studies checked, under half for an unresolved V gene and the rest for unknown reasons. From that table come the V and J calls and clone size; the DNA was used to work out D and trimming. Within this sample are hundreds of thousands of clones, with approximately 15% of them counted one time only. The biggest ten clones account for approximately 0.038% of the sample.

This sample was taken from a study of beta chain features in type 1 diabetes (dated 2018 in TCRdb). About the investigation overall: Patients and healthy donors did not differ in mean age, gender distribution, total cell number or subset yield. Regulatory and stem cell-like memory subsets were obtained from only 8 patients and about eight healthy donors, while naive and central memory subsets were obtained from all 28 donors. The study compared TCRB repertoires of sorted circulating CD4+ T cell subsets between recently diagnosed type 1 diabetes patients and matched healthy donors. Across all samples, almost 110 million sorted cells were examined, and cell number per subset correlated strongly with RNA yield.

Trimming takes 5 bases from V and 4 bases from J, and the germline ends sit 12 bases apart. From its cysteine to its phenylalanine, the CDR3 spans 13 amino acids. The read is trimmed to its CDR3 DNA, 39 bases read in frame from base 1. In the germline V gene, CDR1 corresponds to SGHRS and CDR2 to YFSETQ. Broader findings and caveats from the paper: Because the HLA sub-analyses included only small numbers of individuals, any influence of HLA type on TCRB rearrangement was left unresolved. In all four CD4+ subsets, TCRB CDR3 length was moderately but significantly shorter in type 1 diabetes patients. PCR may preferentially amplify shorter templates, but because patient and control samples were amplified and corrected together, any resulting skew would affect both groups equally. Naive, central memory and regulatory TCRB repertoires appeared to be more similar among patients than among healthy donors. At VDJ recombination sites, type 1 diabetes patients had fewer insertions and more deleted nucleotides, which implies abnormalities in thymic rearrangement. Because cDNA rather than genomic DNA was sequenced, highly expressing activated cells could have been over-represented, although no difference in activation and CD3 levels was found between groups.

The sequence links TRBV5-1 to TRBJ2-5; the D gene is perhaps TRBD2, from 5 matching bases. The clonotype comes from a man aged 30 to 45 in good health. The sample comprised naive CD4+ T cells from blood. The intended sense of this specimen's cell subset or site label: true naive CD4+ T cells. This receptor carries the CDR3 CASSTGSLETQYF. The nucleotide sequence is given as TGCGCCAGCAGTACGGGGAGCTTAGAGACCCAGTACTTC.